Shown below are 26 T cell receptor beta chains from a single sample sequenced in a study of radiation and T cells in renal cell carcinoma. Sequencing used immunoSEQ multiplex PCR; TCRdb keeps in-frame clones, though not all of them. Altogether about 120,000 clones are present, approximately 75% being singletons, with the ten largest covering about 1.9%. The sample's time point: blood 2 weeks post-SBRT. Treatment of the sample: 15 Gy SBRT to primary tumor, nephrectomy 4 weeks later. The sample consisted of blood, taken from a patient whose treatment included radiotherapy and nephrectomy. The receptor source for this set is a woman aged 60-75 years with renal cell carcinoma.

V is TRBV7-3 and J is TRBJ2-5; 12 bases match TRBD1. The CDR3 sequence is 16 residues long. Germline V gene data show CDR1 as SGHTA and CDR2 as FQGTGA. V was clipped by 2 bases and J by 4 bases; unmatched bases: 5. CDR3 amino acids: CASSLLGQGALETQYF. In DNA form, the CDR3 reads TGTGCCAGCAGCTTATTGGGACAGGGGGCATTAGAGACCCAGTACTTC.

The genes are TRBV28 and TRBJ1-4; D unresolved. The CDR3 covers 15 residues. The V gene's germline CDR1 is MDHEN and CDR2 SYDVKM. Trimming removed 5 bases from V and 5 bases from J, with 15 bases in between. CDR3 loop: CASSPRLGGNEKLFF. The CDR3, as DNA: TGTGCCAGCAGTCCTCGCCTTGGAGGCAATGAAAAACTGTTTTTT.

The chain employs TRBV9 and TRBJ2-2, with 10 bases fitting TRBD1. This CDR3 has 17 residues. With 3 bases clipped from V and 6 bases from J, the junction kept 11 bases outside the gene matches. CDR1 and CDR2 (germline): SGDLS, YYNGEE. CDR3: CASSALVTGGFAGELFF. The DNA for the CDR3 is TGTGCCAGCAGCGCCCTCGTGACAGGGGGCTTCGCCGGGGAGCTGTTTTTT.

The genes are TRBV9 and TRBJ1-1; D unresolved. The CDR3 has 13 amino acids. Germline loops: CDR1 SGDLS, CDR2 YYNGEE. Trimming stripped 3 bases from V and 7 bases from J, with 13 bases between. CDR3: CASSALSALEAFF. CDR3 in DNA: TGTGCCAGCAGCGCCCTATCCGCCCTTGAAGCTTTCTTT.

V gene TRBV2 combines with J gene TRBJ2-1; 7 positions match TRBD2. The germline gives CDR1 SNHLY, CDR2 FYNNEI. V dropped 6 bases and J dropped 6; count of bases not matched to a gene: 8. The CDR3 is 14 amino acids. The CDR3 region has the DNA TGTGCCAGCAGCGAACTGTCGGGGGGCAATGAGCAGTTCTTC. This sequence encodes CASSELSGGNEQFF.

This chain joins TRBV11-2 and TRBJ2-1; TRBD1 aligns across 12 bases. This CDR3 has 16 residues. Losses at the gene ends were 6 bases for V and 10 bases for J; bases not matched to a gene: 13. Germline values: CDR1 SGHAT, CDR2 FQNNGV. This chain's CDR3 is CASSLNRDRGLWEQFF. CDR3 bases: TGTGCCAGCAGTCTAAACCGGGACAGGGGGCTTTGGGAGCAGTTCTTC.

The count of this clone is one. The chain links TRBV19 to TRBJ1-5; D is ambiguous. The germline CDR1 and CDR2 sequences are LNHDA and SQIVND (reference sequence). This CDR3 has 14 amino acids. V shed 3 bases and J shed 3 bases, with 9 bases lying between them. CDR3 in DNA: TGTGCCAGTAGTATTAACGAAAACAATCAGCCCCAGCATTTT. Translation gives CASSINENNQPQHF.

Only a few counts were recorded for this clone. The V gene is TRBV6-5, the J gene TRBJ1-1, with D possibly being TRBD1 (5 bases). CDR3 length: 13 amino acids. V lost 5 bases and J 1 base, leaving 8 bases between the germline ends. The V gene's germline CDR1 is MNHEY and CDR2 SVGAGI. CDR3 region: CASSTTENTEAFF. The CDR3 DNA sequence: TGTGCCAGCAGTACGACAGAGAACACTGAAGCTTTCTTT.

The DNA of the CDR3 is TGTGCCAGCAGTGAGGGGGTCGGGTTCGGTATTGCTAACTATGGCTACACCTTC. This translates into CASSEGVGFGIANYGYTF. This chain joins TRBV6-1 and TRBJ1-2; possible D gene TRBD1, 5 bases. Looked up from germline, CDR1 is MNHNS and CDR2 is SASEGT. The CDR3 loop spans 18 amino acids. Trimming pared 3 bases from V and 0 bases from J, leaving 20 bases between.

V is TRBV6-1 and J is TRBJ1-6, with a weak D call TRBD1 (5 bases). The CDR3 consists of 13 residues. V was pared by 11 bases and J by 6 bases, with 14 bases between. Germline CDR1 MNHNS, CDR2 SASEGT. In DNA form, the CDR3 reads TGTGCCGCAAGGGAAGGGGCTAATTCACCCCTCCACTTT. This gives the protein CAAREGANSPLHF.

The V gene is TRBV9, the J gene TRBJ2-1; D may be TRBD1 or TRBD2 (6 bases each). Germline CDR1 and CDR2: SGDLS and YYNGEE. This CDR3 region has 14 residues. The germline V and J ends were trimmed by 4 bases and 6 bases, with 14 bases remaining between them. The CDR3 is CASSLQRGANEQFF. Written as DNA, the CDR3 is TGTGCCAGCAGCCTCCAAAGGGGGGCCAATGAGCAGTTCTTC. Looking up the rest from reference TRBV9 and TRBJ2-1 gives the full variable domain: DSGVTQTPKHLITATGQRVTLRCSPRSGDLSVYWYQQSLDQGLQFLIQYYNGEERAKGNILERFSAQQFPDLHSELNLSSLELGDSALYFCASSLQRGANEQFFGPGTRLTVL.

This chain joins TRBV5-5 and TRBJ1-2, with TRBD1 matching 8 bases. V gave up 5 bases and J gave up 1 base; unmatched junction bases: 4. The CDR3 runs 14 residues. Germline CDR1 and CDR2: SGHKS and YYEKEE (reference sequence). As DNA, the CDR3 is TGTGCCAGCAGATTAGGACAGGGTAACTATGGCTACACCTTC. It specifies CASRLGQGNYGYTF.

CDR3 amino acids: CASSLFSGRMTINSNQPQHF. The CDR3 nucleotides read TGTGCCAGCAGCTTATTTAGCGGCAGGATGACGATTAATAGCAATCAGCCCCAGCATTTT. The chain employs TRBV7-8 and TRBJ1-5; no clear D gene. The CDR3 length is 20 residues. Trimming stripped 2 bases from V and 0 bases from J, with 23 bases between. Germline-derived CDR1 and CDR2 are SGHVS and FQNEAQ.

The CDR3: CASSLVRPTYDEQYF. The DNA of the CDR3 is TGTGCCAGCAGTTTAGTCCGACCGACGTACGACGAGCAGTACTTC. The rearrangement uses TRBV28 and TRBJ2-7; D unresolved. Germline CDR1 reads MDHEN; CDR2 reads SYDVKM. CDR3 length equals 15 residues. Trimming left V 2 bases short and J 5 bases short, with 16 bases between.

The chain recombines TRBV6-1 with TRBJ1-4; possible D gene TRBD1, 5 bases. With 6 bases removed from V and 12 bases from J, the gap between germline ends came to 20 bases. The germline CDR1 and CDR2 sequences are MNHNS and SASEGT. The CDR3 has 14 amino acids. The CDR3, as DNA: TGTGCCAGCAGATTACCGGGTCCCCAGGGAGAACTGTTTTTT. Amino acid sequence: CASRLPGPQGELFF.

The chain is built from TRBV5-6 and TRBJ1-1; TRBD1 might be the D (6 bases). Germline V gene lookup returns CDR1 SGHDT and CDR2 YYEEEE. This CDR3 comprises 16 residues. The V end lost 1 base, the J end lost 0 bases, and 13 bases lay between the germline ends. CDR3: CASSLSGGGMNTEAFF. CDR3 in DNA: TGTGCCAGCAGCTTGTCCGGGGGCGGGATGAACACTGAAGCTTTCTTT. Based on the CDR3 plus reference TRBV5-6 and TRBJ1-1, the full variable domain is DAGVTQSPTHLIKTRGQQVTLRCSPKSGHDTVSWYQQALGQGPQFIFQYYEEEERQRGNFPDRFSGHQFPNYSSELNVNALLLGDSALYLCASSLSGGGMNTEAFFGQGTRLTVV.

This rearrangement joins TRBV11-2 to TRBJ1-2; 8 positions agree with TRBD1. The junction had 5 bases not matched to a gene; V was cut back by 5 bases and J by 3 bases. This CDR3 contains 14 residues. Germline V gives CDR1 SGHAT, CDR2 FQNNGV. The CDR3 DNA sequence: TGTGCCAGCAGCCTATCGACAGGGGACTATGGCTACACCTTC. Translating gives CASSLSTGDYGYTF.

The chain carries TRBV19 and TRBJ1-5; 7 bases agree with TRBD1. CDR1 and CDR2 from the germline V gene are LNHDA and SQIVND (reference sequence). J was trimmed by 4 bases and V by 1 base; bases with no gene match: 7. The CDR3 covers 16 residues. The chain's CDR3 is CASSIGGQIGNQPQHF. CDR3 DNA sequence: TGTGCCAGTAGTATAGGGGGACAGATTGGGAATCAGCCCCAGCATTTT.

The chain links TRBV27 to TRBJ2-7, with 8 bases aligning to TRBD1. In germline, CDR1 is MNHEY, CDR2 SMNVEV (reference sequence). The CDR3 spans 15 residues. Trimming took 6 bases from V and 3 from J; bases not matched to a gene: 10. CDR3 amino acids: CASRPIGQGGYEQYF. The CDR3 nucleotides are TGTGCCAGCAGGCCGATCGGACAGGGAGGCTACGAGCAGTACTTC.

CDR3 sequence reads: CASSQAAGGFEQFF. The CDR3 coding sequence is TGCGCCAGCAGCCAGGCAGCGGGGGGTTTTGAGCAGTTCTTC. This sequence joins TRBV5-1 and TRBJ2-1; 9 nucleotides align to TRBD2. The CDR3 sequence is 14 residues long. Losses at the gene ends were 4 bases for V and 9 bases for J; bases not matched to a gene: 8. Germline values: CDR1 SGHRS, CDR2 YFSETQ. The entire variable domain, with the rest obtained from reference TRBV5-1 and TRBJ2-1, is as follows: KAGVTQTPRYLIKTRGQQVTLSCSPISGHRSVSWYQQTPGQGLQFLFEYFSETQRNKGNFPGRFSGRQFSNSRSEMNVSTLELGDSALYLCASSQAAGGFEQFFGPGTRLTVL.

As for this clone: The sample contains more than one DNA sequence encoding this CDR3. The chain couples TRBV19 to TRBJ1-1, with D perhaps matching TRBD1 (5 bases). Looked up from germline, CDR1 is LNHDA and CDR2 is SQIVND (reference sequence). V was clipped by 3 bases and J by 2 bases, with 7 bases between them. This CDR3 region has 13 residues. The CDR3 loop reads CASSIGGNTEAFF. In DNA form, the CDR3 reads TGTGCCAGTAGTATCGGGGGTAACACTGAAGCTTTCTTT.

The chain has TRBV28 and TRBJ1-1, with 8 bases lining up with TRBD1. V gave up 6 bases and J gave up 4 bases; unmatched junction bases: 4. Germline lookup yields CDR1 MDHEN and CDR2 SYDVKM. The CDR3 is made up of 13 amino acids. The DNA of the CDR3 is TGTGCCAGCAGAGACAGGGGTGGCACTGAAGCTTTCTTT. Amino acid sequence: CASRDRGGTEAFF.

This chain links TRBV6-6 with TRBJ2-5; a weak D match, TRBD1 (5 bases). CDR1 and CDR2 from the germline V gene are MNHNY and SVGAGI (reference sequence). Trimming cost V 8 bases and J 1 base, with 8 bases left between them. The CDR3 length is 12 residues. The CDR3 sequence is CASGATQETQYF. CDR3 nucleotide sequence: TGTGCCAGCGGGGCCACCCAAGAGACCCAGTACTTC.

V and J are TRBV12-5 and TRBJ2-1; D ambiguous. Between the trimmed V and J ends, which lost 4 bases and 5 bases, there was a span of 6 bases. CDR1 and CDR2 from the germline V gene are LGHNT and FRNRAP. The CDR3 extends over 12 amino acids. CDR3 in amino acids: CASGWANNEQFF. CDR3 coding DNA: TGTGCTAGTGGTTGGGCGAACAATGAGCAGTTCTTC.

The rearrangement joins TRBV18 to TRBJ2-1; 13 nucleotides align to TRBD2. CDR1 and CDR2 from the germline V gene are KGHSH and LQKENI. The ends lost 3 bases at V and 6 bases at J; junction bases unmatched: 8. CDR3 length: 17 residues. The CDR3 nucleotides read TGTGCCAGCTCACCTCCTGGACTAGCGGGAGTAGGCAATGAGCAGTTCTTC. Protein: CASSPPGLAGVGNEQFF.

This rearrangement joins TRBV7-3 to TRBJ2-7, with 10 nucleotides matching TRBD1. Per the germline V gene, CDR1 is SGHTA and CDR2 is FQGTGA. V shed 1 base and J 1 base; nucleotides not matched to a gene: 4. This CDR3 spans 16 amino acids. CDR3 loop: CASSLMGQGFSYEQYF. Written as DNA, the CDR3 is TGTGCCAGCAGCTTAATGGGACAGGGGTTTTCCTACGAGCAGTACTTC.